One sample yielded the 27 T cell receptor beta chains listed below, sequenced in a study of blood T cell repertoires in COVID-19. Measured with immunoSEQ multiplex PCR; TCRdb has only the in-frame clones, and not every one. The sample lists under 150,000 clones, 79% occurring once. The sample was peripheral blood. Receptor source: a man aged 50 to 59 with active or convalescent COVID-19.

The V gene is TRBV27, the J gene TRBJ1-6; TRBD1 agrees at 10 bases. Germline V gene sequence: CDR1 MNHEY, CDR2 SMNVEV (reference sequence). The V segment lost 4 bases and the J segment 9 bases; nucleotides outside the gene matches: 6. The CDR3 is made up of 15 amino acids. Here the CDR3 reads CASSSGTGESSPLHF. CDR3 coding DNA: TGTGCCAGCAGTTCGGGGACAGGGGAGTCTTCACCCCTCCACTTT.

The sample holds one count of this clone. The rearrangement uses TRBV6-1 and TRBJ2-1; 10 bases align to TRBD2. The CDR3 sequence is 15 residues long. J was trimmed by 5 bases and V by 4 bases; bases with no gene match: 5. CDR1 is MNHNS, CDR2 SASEGT, per germline. The DNA for the CDR3 is TGTGCCAGCAGTGGAGCGGGAGGGGCGGACAATGAGCAGTTCTTC. Translation gives CASSGAGGADNEQFF.

This CDR3 is CASSSGTSPSTDTQYF. CDR3 DNA: TGCGCCAGCAGTTCCGGGACTAGCCCGAGCACAGATACGCAGTATTTT. The chain joins TRBV10-2 to TRBJ2-3, with 9 bases fitting TRBD2. J gave up 0 bases and V 5 bases, and 6 bases lay outside the gene matches. This CDR3 comprises 16 residues. The germline V gene has CDR1 WSHSY and CDR2 SAAADI.

At least ten counts were recorded for this clone. The genes are TRBV27 and TRBJ1-5; D gene uncertain. The V gene's germline CDR1 is MNHEY and CDR2 SMNVEV (reference sequence). With 1 base removed from V and 1 base from J, the gap between germline ends came to 8 bases. This CDR3 region has 15 residues. In DNA, the CDR3 is TGTGCCAGCAGTTTATTGATCGGGAGCAATCAGCCCCAGCATTTT. This gives the protein CASSLLIGSNQPQHF.

The CDR3, as DNA: TGTGCCAGCAGCTTTTCCGAGGGATCTGGAAACACCATATATTTT. Amino acids: CASSFSEGSGNTIYF. The rearrangement joins TRBV7-8 to TRBJ1-3; D uncertain. The CDR3 is 15 residues long. Trimming stripped 3 bases from V and 1 base from J, with 10 bases between. Germline V lookup: CDR1 SGHVS, CDR2 FQNEAQ.

This clone was detected a few times. The chain combines TRBV3-1 (or the pseudogene TRBV3-2) with TRBJ1-2; 8 bases agree with TRBD1. V lost 0 bases and J lost 2; bases outside the gene matches: 8. The CDR3 has 17 amino acids. Germline V lookup: CDR1 LGHDT, CDR2 YNNKEL (reference sequence). DNA for the CDR3: TGTGCCAGCAGCCAAGATCCCCAGGGGGCGCGGAACTATGGCTACACCTTC. Amino acids: CASSQDPQGARNYGYTF.

The rearrangement joins TRBV4-1 to TRBJ1-3; tentative D call: TRBD1 (6 bases). In germline, CDR1 is MGHRA, CDR2 YSYEKL. The CDR3 contains 16 residues. V shed 2 bases and J shed 1 base, with 12 bases lying between them. Here the CDR3 reads CASSQLGRGSGNTIYF. The DNA of the CDR3 is TGCGCCAGCAGCCAACTGGGCAGGGGTTCTGGAAACACCATATATTTT.

This clone was observed a handful of times. The V call is TRBV28, the J call TRBJ1-1; D gene ambiguous. Trimming took off 6 bases at V and 1 base at J, with 12 bases between the two ends. The CDR3 totals 14 residues. Per germline, CDR1 MDHEN and CDR2 SYDVKM. The CDR3 sequence: CASSRRLENTEAFF. As DNA, the CDR3 is TGTGCCAGCAGCCGTCGCTTAGAGAACACTGAAGCTTTCTTT.

The chain is built from TRBV6-5 and TRBJ2-1; a weak D match, TRBD1 (5 bases). The CDR3 consists of 13 residues. Germline V gene lookup returns CDR1 MNHEY and CDR2 SVGAGI. Deletions cut 10 bases from V and 1 base from J, with 11 bases between. The chain's CDR3 is CATQGSSYNEQFF. The CDR3 DNA is TGTGCCACCCAGGGCTCTTCCTACAATGAGCAGTTCTTC.

CDR3 region: CATSDWPRTDTQYF. In DNA form, the CDR3 reads TGTGCCACCAGTGATTGGCCTCGCACAGATACGCAGTATTTT. The J gene is TRBJ2-3, the V gene TRBV24-1; no firm D call. Between the trimmed V and J ends, which lost 2 bases and 1 base, there was a span of 6 bases. In germline, CDR1 is KGHDR, CDR2 SFDVKD. The CDR3 runs to 14 residues.

The chain employs TRBV19 and TRBJ1-5, with unresolved D. CDR1 and CDR2 from the germline V gene are LNHDA and SQIVND (reference sequence). CDR3 length equals 14 residues. Trimming removed 0 bases at V and 7 bases at J, with 10 bases between. CDR3 residues: CASSIDYTGQPQHF. The CDR3 DNA follows: TGTGCCAGTAGTATAGATTATACGGGGCAGCCCCAGCATTTT.

A single count supports this clone. CDR3 amino acids: CASSFTSSYNSPLHF. CDR3 DNA sequence: TGCGCCAGCAGCTTTACAAGCTCCTATAATTCACCCCTCCACTTT. This chain joins TRBV5-1 and TRBJ1-6; D not resolved. This CDR3 has 15 residues. V was pared by 2 bases and J by 0 bases, with 6 bases between. Germline lookup yields CDR1 SGHRS and CDR2 YFSETQ. Drawing the rest from reference TRBV5-1 and TRBJ1-6, the complete variable domain is KAGVTQTPRYLIKTRGQQVTLSCSPISGHRSVSWYQQTPGQGLQFLFEYFSETQRNKGNFPGRFSGRQFSNSRSEMNVSTLELGDSALYLCASSFTSSYNSPLHFGNGTRLTVT.

The chain is built from TRBV2 and TRBJ2-1, with D perhaps TRBD2 (6 bases). CDR3 size: 15 residues. Trimming stripped 2 bases from V and 5 bases from J, with 13 bases between. CDR1 is SNHLY and CDR2 is FYNNEI in the germline V gene. CDR3 in amino acids: CASSETRLGDNEQFF. CDR3 coding DNA: TGTGCCAGCAGTGAAACGAGACTAGGCGACAATGAGCAGTTCTTC. Full variable domain (rest looked up from reference TRBV2 and TRBJ2-1): EPEVTQTPSHQVTQMGQEVILRCVPISNHLYFYWYRQILGQKVEFLVSFYNNEISEKSEIFDDQFSVERPDGSNFTLKIRSTKLEDSAMYFCASSETRLGDNEQFFGPGTRLTVL.

This sequence joins TRBV11-2 and TRBJ1-1, with 7 bases fitting TRBD1. The V segment lost 4 bases and the J segment 0 bases; nucleotides outside the gene matches: 8. The CDR3 has 16 residues. The germline V gene encodes CDR1 SGHAT and CDR2 FQNNGV. The CDR3: CASSSSWTGLNTEAFF. The CDR3 DNA is TGTGCCAGCAGCTCCTCTTGGACAGGACTGAACACTGAAGCTTTCTTT.

J is TRBJ2-5 and V is TRBV19; 14 bases align to TRBD2. Trimming cost V 3 bases and J 7 bases; bases outside gene matches: 4. Germline CDR1 is LNHDA and CDR2 is SQIVND (reference sequence). The CDR3 sequence is 15 residues long. The DNA for the CDR3 is TGTGCCAGTAGTATGACTAGCGGGGGGGTTGGGACCCAGTACTTC. Translating gives CASSMTSGGVGTQYF.

There are a few counts of this clone. The V call is TRBV9, the J call TRBJ2-2; TRBD2 agrees at 12 bases. V dropped 0 bases and J dropped 5; count of bases not matched to a gene: 14. CDR1 is SGDLS, CDR2 YYNGEE, per germline. The CDR3 totals 20 residues. The CDR3 DNA reads TGTGCCAGCAGCGTAGGTACTTCGGCTAGCGGGAGGGCCAGGACCGGGGAGCTGTTTTTT. It encodes CASSVGTSASGRARTGELFF.

The rearrangement links TRBV4-1 to TRBJ2-3; 9 bases align to TRBD2. Per the germline V gene, CDR1 is MGHRA and CDR2 is YSYEKL. The V gene end was trimmed by 0 bases and the J gene end by 5 bases; junction bases not matched to a gene: 12. The CDR3 covers 18 residues. CDR3 nucleotide sequence: TGCGCCAGCAGCCAAGATGGGCCGGGACTAGCTACGATAGATACGCAGTATTTT. Translating it yields CASSQDGPGLATIDTQYF.

This clone was observed once. CDR3 DNA: TGTGCCCCCCCGCTAGTCTACAATGAGCAGTTCTTC. It encodes CAPPLVYNEQFF. This chain joins TRBV10-3 and TRBJ2-1; D remains ambiguous. Germline V gene sequence: CDR1 ENHRY, CDR2 SYGVKD. V lost 11 bases, J lost 3 bases, and 11 bases lay in between. The CDR3 extends over 12 amino acids.

The chain links TRBV5-1 to TRBJ2-1; the match to TRBD2 covers 11 bases. V lost 4 bases and J lost 10; bases outside the gene matches: 10. The CDR3 is 15 residues long. Germline-derived CDR1 and CDR2 are SGHRS and YFSETQ. DNA for the CDR3: TGCGCCAGCAGCCTACTAGCGGGAGCGGAAAACGAGCAGTTCTTC. The encoded protein is CASSLLAGAENEQFF.

This chain uses TRBV11-2 with TRBJ2-3; TRBD2 matches at 11 bases. Germline trimming cut 3 bases from V and 5 bases from J; bases unmatched to any gene: 10. There are 17 residues in the CDR3. Germline V gene sequence: CDR1 SGHAT, CDR2 FQNNGV. The CDR3 spells CASSFSLLAGAGDTQYF. In DNA, the CDR3 is TGTGCCAGCAGCTTTTCCTTACTAGCGGGAGCTGGAGATACGCAGTATTTT.

V gene TRBV6-5 combines with J gene TRBJ1-5; D gene unclear. The V end was cut by 0 bases, the J end by 7 bases, with 10 bases between. Germline V CDR1 and CDR2: MNHEY, SVGAGI. CDR3 length: 14 amino acids. In nucleotides, the CDR3 is TGTGCCAGCAGTTACTCGAGCCGGGAGCAGCCCCAGCATTTT. Its protein product is CASSYSSREQPQHF.

V usage is TRBV10-3 and J usage is TRBJ2-1, with TRBD1 matching over 7 bases. V lost 9 bases, J lost 6 bases, and 8 bases stayed unmatched. Germline V gene lookup returns CDR1 ENHRY and CDR2 SYGVKD. CDR3 length equals 13 residues. The CDR3 reads CAILQGNGNEQFF. CDR3 sequence (DNA): TGTGCCATTCTACAGGGGAATGGCAATGAGCAGTTCTTC.

The rearrangement joins TRBV10-1 to TRBJ1-2; D might be TRBD1 (5 bases). There are 13 residues in the CDR3. Trimming cost V 8 bases and J 4 bases, with 14 bases left between them. CDR1 and CDR2 from the germline V gene are WNHNN and SYGVQD (reference sequence). DNA for the CDR3: TGCGCCAGCTTGGCAGGGAAAAGCTATGGCTACACCTTC. Residues: CASLAGKSYGYTF.

This clone was counted a few times. V usage is TRBV5-4 and J usage is TRBJ1-4; 7 bases line up with TRBD1. Unmatched junction bases numbered 9, after V lost 3 bases and J lost 4 bases. The germline gives CDR1 SGHNT, CDR2 YYREEE (reference sequence). The CDR3 spans 16 residues. CDR3 coding DNA: TGTGCCAGCAGCTCGGGACGGACAGGCATTAATGAAAAACTGTTTTTT. Translating it yields CASSSGRTGINEKLFF. Full variable domain (remainder filled in from reference TRBV5-4 and TRBJ1-4): ETGVTQSPTHLIKTRGQQVTLRCSSQSGHNTVSWYQQALGQGPQFIFQYYREEENGRGNFPPRFSGLQFPNYSSELNVNALELDDSALYLCASSSGRTGINEKLFFGSGTQLSVL.

The CDR3 protein is CASSRDLGETQYF. The CDR3 nucleotides read TGTGCCAGCAGCCGGGACTTGGGGGAGACCCAGTACTTC. V usage is TRBV5-4 and J usage is TRBJ2-5, with D perhaps TRBD2 (6 bases). This CDR3 is 13 amino acids long. V lost 4 bases to trimming and J lost 5 bases, with 12 bases between them. The germline CDR1 and CDR2 sequences are SGHNT and YYREEE (reference sequence).

The chain employs TRBV7-2 and TRBJ2-5, with 7 bases lining up with TRBD2. The CDR3 runs 16 residues. CDR1 and CDR2 from the germline V gene are SGHTA and FQGNSA. With V trimmed by 3 bases and J by 3 bases, 10 bases remained unmatched. Here the CDR3 DNA reads TGTGCCAGCAGCTTTCCCCGGGAGGCCCCGGAAGAGACCCAGTACTTC. Translated: CASSFPREAPEETQYF. Full variable domain (missing parts from reference TRBV7-2 and TRBJ2-5): GAGVSQSPSNKVTEKGKDVELRCDPISGHTALYWYRQSLGQGLEFLIYFQGNSAPDKSGLPSDRFSAERTGGSVSTLTIQRTQQEDSAVYLCASSFPREAPEETQYFGPGTRLLVL.

This sequence joins TRBV5-1 and TRBJ2-2; TRBD2 aligns across 15 bases. V lost 1 base to trimming and J lost 0 bases; unmatched junction nucleotides: 4. Looked up from germline, CDR1 is SGHRS and CDR2 is YFSETQ. The CDR3 runs 19 residues. CDR3 nucleotide sequence: TGCGCCAGCAGCTTGAGGGGACTAGCGGGAGGACCGAACACCGGGGAGCTGTTTTTT. It specifies CASSLRGLAGGPNTGELFF.